This section outlines one T cell receptor beta chain sequence together with its context. This entry belongs to a study of cytomegalovirus exposure and HLA in healthy donors. The germline V gene encodes CDR1 SGHTS and CDR2 YDEGEE. Germline trimming cut 0 bases from V and 1 base from J; bases unmatched to any gene: 2. This CDR3 is 16 amino acids long. 13 Jbeta primers and 60 Vbeta primers were used for the PCR. Libraries were prepared by immunoSEQ multiplex PCR; TCRdb keeps only in-frame clonotypes and omits some of them. Of about 120,000 clones in the sample, roughly 9% were seen once. The sequence came from a woman between 35 and 50 years old in good health and CMV-seropositive. The chain couples TRBV5-8 to TRBJ2-2, with 8 bases lining up with TRBD2. Sample: PBMCs. The CDR3 nucleotides read TGTGCCAGCAGCTTGGTCGGGAGGGTGAACACCGGGGAGCTGTTTTTT. It codes for CASSLVGRVNTGELFF.